The clone carrying this T cell receptor beta chain was found a few times. Running of the v3.0 immunoSEQ assay took place at survey level. The target of sequencing was roughly 40,000-55,000 T-cell genomes per sample. Only in-frame clones appear in the TCRdb table, and some are missing; sequencing was by immunoSEQ multiplex PCR. The table lists over 8,500 clones, around 77% of them singletons. These data belong to a study of long-term antiretroviral therapy in people with HIV. For the study at large: About a decade before 2015, the earliest samples were taken when ART was typically delayed.

Each participant with HIV received care in the United States. From germline, CDR1 is SEHNR and CDR2 FQNEAQ (reference sequence). V gave up 4 bases and J gave up 0 bases, with 10 bases separating them. There are 15 residues in the CDR3. This TCR derives from a man in his thirties or forties with HIV. Here the sequenced sample was unsorted PBMCs, taken 0.4 years before starting antiretroviral therapy. The gene calls are TRBV7-9 and TRBJ1-5; D may be TRBD1 (5 bases). The CDR3 DNA sequence: TGTGCCAGCAGCTCAGGGCTCTATAGCAATCAGCCCCAGCATTTT. This translates into CASSSGLYSNQPQHF.